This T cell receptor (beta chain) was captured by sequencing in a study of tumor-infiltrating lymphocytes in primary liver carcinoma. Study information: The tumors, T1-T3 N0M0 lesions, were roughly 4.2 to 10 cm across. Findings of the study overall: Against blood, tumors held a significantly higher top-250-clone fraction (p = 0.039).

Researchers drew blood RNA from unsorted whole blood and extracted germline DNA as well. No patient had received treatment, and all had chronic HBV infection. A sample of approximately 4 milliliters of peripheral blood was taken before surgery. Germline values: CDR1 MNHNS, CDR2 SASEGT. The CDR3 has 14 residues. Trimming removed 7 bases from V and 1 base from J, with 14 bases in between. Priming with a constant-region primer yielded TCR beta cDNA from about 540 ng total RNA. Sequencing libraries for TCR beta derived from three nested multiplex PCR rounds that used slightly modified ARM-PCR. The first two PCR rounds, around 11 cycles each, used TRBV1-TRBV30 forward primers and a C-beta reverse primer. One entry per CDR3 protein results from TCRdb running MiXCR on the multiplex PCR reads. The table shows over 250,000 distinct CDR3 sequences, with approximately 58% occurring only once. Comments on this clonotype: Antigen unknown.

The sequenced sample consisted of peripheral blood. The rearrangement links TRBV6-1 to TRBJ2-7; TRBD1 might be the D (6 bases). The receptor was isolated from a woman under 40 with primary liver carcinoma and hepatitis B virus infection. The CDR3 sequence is CASTRDITSYEQYF. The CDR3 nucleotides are TGTGCCAGCACCCGGGACATCACTTCCTACGAGCAGTACTTC.